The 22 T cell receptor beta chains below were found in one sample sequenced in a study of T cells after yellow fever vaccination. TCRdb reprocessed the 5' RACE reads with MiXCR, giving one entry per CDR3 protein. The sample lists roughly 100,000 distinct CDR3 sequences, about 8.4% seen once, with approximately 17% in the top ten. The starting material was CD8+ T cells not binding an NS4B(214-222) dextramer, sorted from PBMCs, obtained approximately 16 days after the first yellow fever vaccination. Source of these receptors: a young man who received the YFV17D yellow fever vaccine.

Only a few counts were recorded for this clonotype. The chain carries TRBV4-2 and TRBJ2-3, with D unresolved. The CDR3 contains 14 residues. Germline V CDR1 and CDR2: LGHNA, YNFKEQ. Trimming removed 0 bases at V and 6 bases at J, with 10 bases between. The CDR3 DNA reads TGTGCCAGCAGCCAAGATGGGTTAGAGGATACGCAGTATTTT. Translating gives CASSQDGLEDTQYF.

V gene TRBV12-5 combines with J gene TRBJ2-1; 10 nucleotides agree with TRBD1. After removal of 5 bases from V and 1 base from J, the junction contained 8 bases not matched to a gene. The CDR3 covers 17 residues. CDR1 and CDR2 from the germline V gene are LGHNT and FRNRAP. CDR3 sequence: CASGEGDRGLSYNEQFF. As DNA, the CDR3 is TGTGCTAGTGGTGAAGGGGACAGGGGTCTATCCTACAATGAGCAGTTCTTC.

This CDR3 reads CASSGYPGQPSGANVLTF. CDR3 in DNA: TGTGCCAGCAGCGGCTACCCGGGACAGCCCTCTGGGGCCAACGTCCTGACTTTC. J is TRBJ2-6 and V is TRBV9; 7 bases are shared with TRBD1. CDR3 length equals 18 residues. Germline loops: CDR1 SGDLS, CDR2 YYNGEE. V was pared by 3 bases and J by 0 bases, with 9 bases of the junction left unmatched.

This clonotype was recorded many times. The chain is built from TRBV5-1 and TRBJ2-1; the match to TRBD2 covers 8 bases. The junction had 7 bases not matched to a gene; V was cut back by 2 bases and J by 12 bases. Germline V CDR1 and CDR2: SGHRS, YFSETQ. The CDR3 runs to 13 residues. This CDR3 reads CASSFRGGLRQFF. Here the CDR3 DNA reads TGCGCCAGCAGCTTCCGGGGGGGCCTAAGGCAGTTCTTC.

The CDR3 DNA sequence: TGTGCCAGCAGGGGTGGAGCAGGCACAGATACGCAGTATTTT. Its protein product is CASRGGAGTDTQYF. The chain couples TRBV28 to TRBJ2-3; no reliable D call. The CDR3 loop spans 14 amino acids. The V end was cut by 6 bases, the J end by 1 base, with 11 bases between. Germline CDR1 reads MDHEN; CDR2 reads SYDVKM. Full variable domain (rest looked up from reference TRBV28 and TRBJ2-3): DVKVTQSSRYLVKRTGEKVFLECVQDMDHENMFWYRQDPGLGLRLIYFSYDVKMKEKGDIPEGYSVSREKKERFSLILESASTNQTSMYLCASRGGAGTDTQYFGPGTRLTVL.

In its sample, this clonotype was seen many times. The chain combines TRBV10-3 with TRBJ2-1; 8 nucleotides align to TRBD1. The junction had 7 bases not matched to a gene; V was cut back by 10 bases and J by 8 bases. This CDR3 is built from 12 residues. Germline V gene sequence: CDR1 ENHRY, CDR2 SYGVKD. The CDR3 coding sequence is TGTGCCACAGGGACAGGTGCGGATGAGCAGTTCTTC. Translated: CATGTGADEQFF.

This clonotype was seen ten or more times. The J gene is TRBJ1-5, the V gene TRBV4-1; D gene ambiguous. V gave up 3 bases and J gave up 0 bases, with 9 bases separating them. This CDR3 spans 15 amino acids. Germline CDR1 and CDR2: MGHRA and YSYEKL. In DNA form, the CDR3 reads TGCGCCAGCAGCCAGGAACAGTATAGCAATCAGCCCCAGCATTTT. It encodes CASSQEQYSNQPQHF.

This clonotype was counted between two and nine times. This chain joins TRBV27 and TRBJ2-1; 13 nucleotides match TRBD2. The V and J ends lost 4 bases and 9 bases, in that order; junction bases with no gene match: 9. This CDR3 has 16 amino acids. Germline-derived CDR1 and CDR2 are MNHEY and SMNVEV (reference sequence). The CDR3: CASSSPTSGGASEQFF. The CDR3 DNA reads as TGTGCCAGCAGTTCCCCTACTAGCGGGGGGGCCAGTGAGCAGTTCTTC.

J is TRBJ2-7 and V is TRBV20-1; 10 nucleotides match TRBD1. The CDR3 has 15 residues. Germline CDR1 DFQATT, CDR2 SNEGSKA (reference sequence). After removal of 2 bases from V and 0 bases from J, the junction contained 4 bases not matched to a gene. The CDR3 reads CSARPGTGASYEQYV. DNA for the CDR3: TGCAGTGCTAGACCCGGGACAGGGGCCTCCTACGAGCAGTACGTC.

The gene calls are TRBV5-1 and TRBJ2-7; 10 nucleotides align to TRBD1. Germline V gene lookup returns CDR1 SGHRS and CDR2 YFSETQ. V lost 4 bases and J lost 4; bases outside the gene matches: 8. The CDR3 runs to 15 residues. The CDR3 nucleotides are TGCGCCAGCAGCCCATCGCCGGGACAGGGGTACGAGCAGTACTTC. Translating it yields CASSPSPGQGYEQYF.

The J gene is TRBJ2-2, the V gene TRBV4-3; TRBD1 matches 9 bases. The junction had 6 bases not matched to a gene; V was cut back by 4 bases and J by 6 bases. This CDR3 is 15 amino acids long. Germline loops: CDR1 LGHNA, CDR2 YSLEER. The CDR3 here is CASSRDDRGSGELFF. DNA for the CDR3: TGCGCCAGCAGCCGAGACGACAGGGGGTCCGGGGAGCTGTTTTTT.

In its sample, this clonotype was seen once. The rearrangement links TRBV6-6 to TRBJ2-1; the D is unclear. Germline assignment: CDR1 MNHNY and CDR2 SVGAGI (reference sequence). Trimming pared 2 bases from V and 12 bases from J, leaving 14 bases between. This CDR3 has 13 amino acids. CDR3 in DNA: TGTGCCAGCAGTTACGGGCGGCCAAGTGCGCAGTTCTTC. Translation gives CASSYGRPSAQFF.

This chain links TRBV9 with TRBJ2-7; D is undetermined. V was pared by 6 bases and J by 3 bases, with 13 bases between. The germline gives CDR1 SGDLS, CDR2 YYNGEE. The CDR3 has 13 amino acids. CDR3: CASNGLRDYEQYF. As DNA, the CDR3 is TGTGCCAGCAATGGTCTGCGAGACTACGAGCAGTACTTC.

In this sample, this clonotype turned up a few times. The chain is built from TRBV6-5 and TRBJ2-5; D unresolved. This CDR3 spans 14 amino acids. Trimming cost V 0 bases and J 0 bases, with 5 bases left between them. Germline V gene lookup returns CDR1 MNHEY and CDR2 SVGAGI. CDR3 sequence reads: CASSYSSDQETQYF. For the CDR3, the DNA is TGTGCCAGCAGTTACTCCTCTGACCAAGAGACCCAGTACTTC.

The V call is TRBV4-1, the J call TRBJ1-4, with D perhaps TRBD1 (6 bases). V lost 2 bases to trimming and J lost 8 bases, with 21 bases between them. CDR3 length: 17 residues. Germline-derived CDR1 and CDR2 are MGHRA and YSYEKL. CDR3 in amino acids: CASSQRIHRALEEKLFF. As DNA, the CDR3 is TGCGCCAGCAGCCAAAGAATCCACAGGGCCTTGGAGGAAAAACTGTTTTTT.

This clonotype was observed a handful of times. The CDR3 region has the DNA TGTGCCAGCAGCGCGCGCAGACAGACAGACTCCTACAATGAGCAGTTCTTC. Its translation is CASSARRQTDSYNEQFF. The genes are TRBV7-9 and TRBJ2-1; tentative D call: TRBD1 (5 bases). Per the germline V gene, CDR1 is SEHNR and CDR2 is FQNEAQ (reference sequence). CDR3 size: 17 residues. The V gene lost 5 bases and the J gene lost 0 bases, with 17 bases spanning the gap.

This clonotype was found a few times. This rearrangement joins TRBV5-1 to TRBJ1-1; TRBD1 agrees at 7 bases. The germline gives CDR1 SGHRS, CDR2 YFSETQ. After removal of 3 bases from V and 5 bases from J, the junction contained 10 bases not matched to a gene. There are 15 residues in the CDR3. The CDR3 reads CASSWVNRGTTEAFF. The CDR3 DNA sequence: TGCGCCAGCAGCTGGGTCAACAGGGGAACAACTGAAGCTTTCTTT.

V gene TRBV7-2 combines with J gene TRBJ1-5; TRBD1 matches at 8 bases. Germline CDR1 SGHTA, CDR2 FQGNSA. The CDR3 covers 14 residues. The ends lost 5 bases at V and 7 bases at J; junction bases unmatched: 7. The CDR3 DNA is TGTGCCAGCAGCCTAGGACAGGGTTGGCAGCCCCAGCATTTT. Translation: CASSLGQGWQPQHF.

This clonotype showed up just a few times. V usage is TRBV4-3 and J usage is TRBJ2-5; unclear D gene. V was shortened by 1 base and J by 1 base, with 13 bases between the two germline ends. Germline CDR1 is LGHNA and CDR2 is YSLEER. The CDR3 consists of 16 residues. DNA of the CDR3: TGCGCCAGCAGCCAAGGAGTTCAGCAGAGCCAAGAGACCCAGTACTTC. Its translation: CASSQGVQQSQETQYF.

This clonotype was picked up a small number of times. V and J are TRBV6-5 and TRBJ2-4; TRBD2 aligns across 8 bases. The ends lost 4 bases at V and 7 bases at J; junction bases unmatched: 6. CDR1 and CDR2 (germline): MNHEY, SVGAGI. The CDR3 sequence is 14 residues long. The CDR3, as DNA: TGTGCCAGCAGTTCGGGGGGGCACGGTAACATTCAGTACTTC. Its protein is CASSSGGHGNIQYF.

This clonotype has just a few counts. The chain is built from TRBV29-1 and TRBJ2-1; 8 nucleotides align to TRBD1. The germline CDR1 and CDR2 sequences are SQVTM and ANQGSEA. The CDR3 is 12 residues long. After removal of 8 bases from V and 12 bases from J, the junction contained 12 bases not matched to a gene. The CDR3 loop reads CSSAQGAGGQFF. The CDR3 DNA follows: TGCAGCTCCGCCCAGGGGGCTGGGGGGCAGTTCTTC.

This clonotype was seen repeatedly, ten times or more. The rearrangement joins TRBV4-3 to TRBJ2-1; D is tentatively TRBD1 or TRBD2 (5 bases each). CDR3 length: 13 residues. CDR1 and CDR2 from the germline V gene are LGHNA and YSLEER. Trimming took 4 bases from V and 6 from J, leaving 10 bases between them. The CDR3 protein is CASSLGTFNEQFF. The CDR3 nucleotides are TGCGCCAGCAGCCTTGGGACCTTCAATGAGCAGTTCTTC.